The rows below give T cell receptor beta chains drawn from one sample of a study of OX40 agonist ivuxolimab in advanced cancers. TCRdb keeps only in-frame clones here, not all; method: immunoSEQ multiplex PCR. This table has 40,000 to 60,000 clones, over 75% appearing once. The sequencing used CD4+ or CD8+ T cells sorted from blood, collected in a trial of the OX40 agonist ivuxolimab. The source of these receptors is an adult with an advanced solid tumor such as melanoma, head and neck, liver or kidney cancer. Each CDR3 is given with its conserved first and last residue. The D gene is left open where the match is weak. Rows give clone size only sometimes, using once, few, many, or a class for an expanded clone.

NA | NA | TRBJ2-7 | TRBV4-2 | CASSQVSGVSYEQYF | TGTGCCAGCAGCCAAGTCAGTGGAGTTTCCTACGAGCAGTACTTC
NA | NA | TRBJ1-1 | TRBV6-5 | CASSYSRQVNTEAFF | TGTGCCAGCAGTTACTCCAGACAGGTGAACACTGAAGCTTTCTTT
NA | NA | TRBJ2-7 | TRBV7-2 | CASSEATYEQYF | TGTGCCAGCAGCGAAGCAACCTACGAGCAGTACTTC
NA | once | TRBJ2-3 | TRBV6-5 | CASSYSGRSDTQYF | TGTGCCAGCAGTTACTCAGGCAGGTCAGATACGCAGTATTTT
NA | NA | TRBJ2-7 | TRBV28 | CASTPPNLLGSEQYF | TGTGCCAGCACCCCCCCAAACCTGCTAGGCTCCGAGCAGTACTTC
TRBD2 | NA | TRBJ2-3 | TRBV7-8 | CASSLGGGRHTDTQYF | TGTGCCAGCAGCTTAGGGGGGGGTCGACACACAGATACGCAGTATTTT
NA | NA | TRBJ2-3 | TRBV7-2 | CASSLWSDLSTDTQYF | TGTGCCAGCAGCTTGTGGTCCGACCTTAGCACAGATACGCAGTATTTT
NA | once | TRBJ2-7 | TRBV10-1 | CASSEGLSGYEQYF | TGCGCCAGCAGTGAAGGCCTGTCGGGGTACGAGCAGTACTTC
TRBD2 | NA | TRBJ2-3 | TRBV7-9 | CASSLVRLAGPVDTQYF | TGTGCCAGCAGCTTAGTTCGGCTAGCGGGGCCCGTGGATACGCAGTATTTT
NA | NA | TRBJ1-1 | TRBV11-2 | CASSLDQGGRAEAFF | TGTGCCAGCAGCTTAGATCAGGGAGGCAGAGCTGAAGCTTTCTTT
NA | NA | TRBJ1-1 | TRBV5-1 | CASRKTGSLNTEAFF | TGCGCCAGCAGGAAAACAGGGTCCTTGAACACTGAAGCTTTCTTT
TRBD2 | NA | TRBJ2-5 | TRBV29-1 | CSVGGGSGQETQYF | TGCAGCGTTGGGGGAGGGAGCGGCCAAGAGACCCAGTACTTC
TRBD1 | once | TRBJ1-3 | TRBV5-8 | CASRGQGMSGNTIYF | TGTGCCAGCAGGGGACAGGGGATGTCCGGAAACACCATATATTTT
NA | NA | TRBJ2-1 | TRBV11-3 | CASGHAGNEQFF | TGTGCCAGCGGCCACGCTGGGAATGAGCAGTTCTTC
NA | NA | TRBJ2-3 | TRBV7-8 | CASSPRVGSEDTQYF | TGTGCCAGCAGCCCCAGAGTAGGGTCTGAAGATACGCAGTATTTT
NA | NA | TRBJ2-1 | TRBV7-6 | CASSLDISSPDEQFF | TGTGCCAGCAGCTTAGATATTTCGTCGCCCGATGAGCAGTTCTTC
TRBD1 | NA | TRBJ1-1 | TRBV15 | CATRIDRGRNTEAFF | TGTGCCACCAGGATCGACAGGGGGCGGAACACTGAAGCTTTCTTT
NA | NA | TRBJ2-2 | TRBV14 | CASSPLQGQGGELFF | TGTGCCAGCAGCCCCCTCCAGGGGCAGGGCGGGGAGCTGTTTTTT
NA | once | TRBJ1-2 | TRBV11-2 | CASSLSDGFYGYTF | TGTGCCAGCAGTCTCTCCGACGGGTTTTATGGCTACACCTTC
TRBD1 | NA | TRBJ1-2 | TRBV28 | CASSYAGGGYGYTF | TGTGCCAGCAGTTACGCAGGGGGCGGCTATGGCTACACCTTC
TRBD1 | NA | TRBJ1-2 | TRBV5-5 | CASSSGTGDGYTF | TGTGCCAGCAGCTCCGGGACAGGGGATGGCTACACCTTC
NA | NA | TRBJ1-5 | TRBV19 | CASSMDIGTAYSNQPQHF | TGTGCCAGTAGTATGGATATCGGGACGGCGTATAGCAATCAGCCCCAGCATTTT
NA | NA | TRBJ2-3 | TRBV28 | CASSWDSPKDTQYF | TGTGCCAGCAGTTGGGACTCGCCGAAGGATACGCAGTATTTT
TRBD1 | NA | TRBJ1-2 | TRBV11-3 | CASSLVPGGARDGYTF | TGTGCCAGCAGCTTAGTGCCAGGGGGCGCTCGTGATGGCTACACCTTC
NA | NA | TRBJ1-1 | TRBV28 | CASTKFLGAGTEAFF | TGTGCCAGCACGAAATTTCTCGGGGCGGGAACTGAAGCTTTCTTT
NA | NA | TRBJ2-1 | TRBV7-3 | CASSLGTPQDNEQFF | TGTGCCAGCAGCTTAGGGACGCCGCAAGACAATGAGCAGTTCTTC
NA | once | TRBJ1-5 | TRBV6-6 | CASNIAGGNQPQHF | TGTGCCAGCAACATCGCCGGGGGCAATCAGCCCCAGCATTTT
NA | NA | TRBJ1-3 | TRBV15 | CATSRDRGAGNTIYF | TGTGCCACCAGCAGAGATAGGGGCGCTGGAAACACCATATATTTT
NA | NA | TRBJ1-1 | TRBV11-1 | CASSRQNTEAFF | TGTGCCAGCAGCCGACAGAACACTGAAGCTTTCTTT
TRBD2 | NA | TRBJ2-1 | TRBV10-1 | CASSGAGTRNPDEQFF | TGCGCCAGCAGTGGCGCCGGGACTAGAAATCCAGACGAGCAGTTCTTC
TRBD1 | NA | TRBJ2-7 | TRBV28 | CASSSGQGNYEQYF | TGTGCCAGCAGTTCCGGACAGGGTAACTACGAGCAGTACTTC
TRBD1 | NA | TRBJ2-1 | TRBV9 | CASSLTGGSYNEQFF | TGTGCCAGCAGCCTGACAGGGGGGTCCTACAATGAGCAGTTCTTC
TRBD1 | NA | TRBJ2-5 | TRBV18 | CASSRLRQGMETQYF | TGTGCCAGCTCACGACTTCGACAGGGGATGGAGACCCAGTACTTC
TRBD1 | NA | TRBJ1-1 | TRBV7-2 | CASSYRDRVNTEAFF | TGTGCCAGCAGCTACCGGGACAGGGTGAACACTGAAGCTTTCTTT
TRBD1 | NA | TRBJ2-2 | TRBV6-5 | CASRSGQGIGELFF | TGTGCCAGCAGATCGGGACAGGGGATCGGGGAGCTGTTTTTT
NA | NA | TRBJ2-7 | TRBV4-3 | CASSDKLGFGYEQYF | TGCGCCAGCAGCGACAAACTAGGTTTCGGCTACGAGCAGTACTTC
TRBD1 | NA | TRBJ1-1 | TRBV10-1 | CASSRGLGTEAFF | TGCGCCAGCAGTAGGGGGCTAGGCACTGAAGCTTTCTTT
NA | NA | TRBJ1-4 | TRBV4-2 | CASSQERKKEKLFF | TGTGCCAGCAGCCAAGAGAGGAAGAAGGAAAAACTGTTTTTT
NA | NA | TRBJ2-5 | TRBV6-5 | CASSYGGSVGAETQYF | TGTGCCAGCAGTTACGGAGGCAGTGTCGGGGCGGAGACCCAGTACTTC
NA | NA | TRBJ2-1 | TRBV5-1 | CASSSVGPREQFF | TGCGCCAGCAGCTCAGTGGGGCCCCGAGAGCAGTTCTTC
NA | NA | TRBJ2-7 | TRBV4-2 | CASSQSAMGSYEQYF | TGTGCCAGCAGCCAGTCTGCCATGGGCTCCTACGAGCAGTACTTC
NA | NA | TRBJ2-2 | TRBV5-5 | CASSLPAGELFF | TGTGCCAGCAGCTTACCGGCCGGGGAGCTGTTTTTT
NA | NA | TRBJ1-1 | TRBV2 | CASSEGRVMNTEAFF | TGTGCCAGCAGTGAGGGCAGGGTTATGAACACTGAAGCTTTCTTT
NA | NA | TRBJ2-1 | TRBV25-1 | CASSEWGSGGDYNEQFF | TGTGCCAGCAGTGAATGGGGTAGCGGAGGGGACTACAATGAGCAGTTCTTC
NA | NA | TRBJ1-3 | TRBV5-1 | CASSLGQSSGNTIYF | TGCGCCAGCAGCTTGGGACAGAGCTCTGGAAACACCATATATTTT
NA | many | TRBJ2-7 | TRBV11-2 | CASSLTDSYEQYF | TGTGCCAGCAGCTTGACCGACAGCTACGAGCAGTACTTC
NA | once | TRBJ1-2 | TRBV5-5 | CASSFKPDYGYTF | TGTGCCAGCAGCTTTAAGCCAGACTATGGCTACACCTTC